The clone carrying this T cell receptor (beta chain) came up a few times. Its antigen is unidentified. These data are taken from a study of blood T cells in healthy people across ages. Study outcomes and limitations: Greater diversity and more naive CD4+ cells were seen in long-lived donors than in aged donors. Researchers report that TCR beta diversity correlated strongly with naive T cell percentage. A roughly linear fall in TCR beta diversity per million T cells was seen with increasing age.

Primers used in a second PCR of about 7 to 12 cycles were a sample-barcoded 5' primer and a J-beta primer mix. TCRdb called the 5' RACE reads again in MiXCR, with one record for every CDR3 protein. The sample has around 2 million distinct CDR3 sequences, 39% seen once. The CDR3 totals 14 residues. Germline lookup yields CDR1 SEHNR and CDR2 FQNEAQ (reference sequence). The ends were cut back, 4 bases at V and 4 bases at J, with 13 bases in the middle. The chain recombines TRBV7-9 with TRBJ1-1; D is perhaps TRBD1 (6 bases). The receptor was isolated from a human donor in good health. The sample taken for sequencing was blood. The CDR3 DNA reads TGTGCCAGCAGCTCTCAGGGGACCAGCACTGAAGCTTTCTTT. Protein sequence: CASSSQGTSTEAFF.